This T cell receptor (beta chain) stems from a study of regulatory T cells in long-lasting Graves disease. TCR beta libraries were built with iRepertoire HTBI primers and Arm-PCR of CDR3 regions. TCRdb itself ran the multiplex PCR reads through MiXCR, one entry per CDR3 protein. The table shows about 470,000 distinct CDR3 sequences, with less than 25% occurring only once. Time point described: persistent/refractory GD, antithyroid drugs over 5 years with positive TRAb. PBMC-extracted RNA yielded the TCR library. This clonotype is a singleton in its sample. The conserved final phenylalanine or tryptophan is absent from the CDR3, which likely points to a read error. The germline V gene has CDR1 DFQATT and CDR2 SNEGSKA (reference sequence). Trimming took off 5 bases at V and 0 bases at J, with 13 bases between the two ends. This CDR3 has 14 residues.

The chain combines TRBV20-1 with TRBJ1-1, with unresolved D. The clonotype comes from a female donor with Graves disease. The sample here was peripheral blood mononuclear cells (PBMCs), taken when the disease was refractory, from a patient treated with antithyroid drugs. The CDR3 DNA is TGCAGTGCTGTCGGACTATGGATGAACACTGAAGCTTTCATT. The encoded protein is CSAVGLWMNTEAFI.